These 14 T cell receptor beta chains were all obtained from the same sample, sequenced in a study of long-term antiretroviral therapy in people with HIV (dated by TCRdb to between 2021 and 2024). Sequencing of the TRB variable region was done with the immunoSEQ hsTCRB v3.0 assay at survey level resolution. TCRdb limited this immuneACCESS table to in-frame rearrangements with V and J called. A share of clones is missing; checked studies link under half to unresolved V genes, and the rest is unexplained. For this sample the table gives 20,000 to 30,000 clones, of which about 86% were detected only once. The top ten clonotypes cover roughly 5% of the sample. Sample: unsorted PBMCs, taken 0.7 years before starting antiretroviral therapy. The origin of the receptors is a man aged 25-45 years with HIV.

The chain uses TRBV13 and TRBJ2-7; D is ambiguous. Germline V gene lookup returns CDR1 PRHDT and CDR2 FYEKMQ (reference sequence). V lost 2 bases, J lost 5 bases, and 10 bases lay in between. This CDR3 is built from 13 residues. CDR3 residues: CASSLNPLNEQYF. The CDR3 DNA is TGTGCCAGCAGCTTAAACCCCCTCAACGAGCAGTACTTC.

The rearrangement joins TRBV19 to TRBJ2-7, with D tentatively TRBD1 or TRBD2 (5 bases each). CDR1 and CDR2 from the germline V gene are LNHDA and SQIVND (reference sequence). V was shortened by 0 bases and J by 4 bases, with 10 bases between the two germline ends. This CDR3 has 14 residues. The CDR3 sequence: CASSIDGGAYEQYF. CDR3 sequence (DNA): TGTGCCAGTAGTATAGATGGGGGAGCTTACGAGCAGTACTTC.

This chain joins TRBV27 and TRBJ1-2; 9 nucleotides align to TRBD1. CDR1 and CDR2 (germline): MNHEY, SMNVEV (reference sequence). This CDR3 has 12 amino acids. Germline trimming cut 3 bases from V and 14 bases from J; bases unmatched to any gene: 7. CDR3 nucleotides: TGTGCCAGCAGTTTTATCGGACAGGGGAGGACCTTC. Translating it yields CASSFIGQGRTF.

The chain uses TRBV5-4 and TRBJ2-1; 11 bases agree with TRBD2. Germline V gene sequence: CDR1 SGHNT, CDR2 YYREEE (reference sequence). CDR3 length equals 19 residues. Trimming at V came to 5 bases and at J to 4 bases, leaving 17 bases not matched to a gene. This chain's CDR3 is CASSAPGLAVETDYNEQFF. Written as DNA, the CDR3 is TGTGCCAGCAGTGCACCGGGACTAGCGGTCGAGACCGATTACAATGAGCAGTTCTTC. Filled out from reference TRBV5-4 and TRBJ2-1, the complete variable domain reads ETGVTQSPTHLIKTRGQQVTLRCSSQSGHNTVSWYQQALGQGPQFIFQYYREEENGRGNFPPRFSGLQFPNYSSELNVNALELDDSALYLCASSAPGLAVETDYNEQFFGPGTRLTVL.

This clone has a handful of counts. V and J are TRBV19 and TRBJ1-2, with a possible D match to TRBD1 (6 bases). Germline V gene sequence: CDR1 LNHDA, CDR2 SQIVND (reference sequence). This CDR3 comprises 15 residues. Trimming removed 2 bases at V and 2 bases at J, with 12 bases between. In DNA, the CDR3 is TGTGCCAGTAGTATACGTGGGACAAAAAACTATGGCTACACCTTC. Translation: CASSIRGTKNYGYTF. Full variable domain (rest looked up from reference TRBV19 and TRBJ1-2): DGGITQSPKYLFRKEGQNVTLSCEQNLNHDAMYWYRQDPGQGLRLIYYSQIVNDFQKGDIAEGYSVSREKKESFPLTVTSAQKNPTAFYLCASSIRGTKNYGYTFGSGTRLTVV.

The V gene is TRBV2, the J gene TRBJ2-2; 8 bases map to TRBD2. This CDR3 spans 14 amino acids. V lost 4 bases, J lost 5 bases, and 3 bases stayed unmatched. CDR1 SNHLY and CDR2 FYNNEI come from the germline V gene. The CDR3 DNA is TGTGCCAGCAGTGCGGCGGGGGGAACCGGGGAGCTGTTTTTT. It encodes CASSAAGGTGELFF.

This chain joins TRBV6-1 and TRBJ1-1, with D maybe TRBD1 (6 bases). In germline, CDR1 is MNHNS, CDR2 SASEGT. V lost 8 bases and J lost 8, with 18 bases in between. The CDR3 length is 13 residues. CDR3 in amino acids: CASGATGRGEAFF. The DNA for the CDR3 is TGTGCCAGCGGAGCAACAGGGAGGGGGGAAGCTTTCTTT.

The table lists this clone with a count of one. V gene TRBV9 combines with J gene TRBJ2-7; D gene ambiguous. Trimming shortened V by 0 bases and J by 2 bases, and 9 bases separated the two germline ends. From germline, CDR1 is SGDLS and CDR2 YYNGEE. The CDR3 sequence is 14 residues long. CDR3 region: CASSVEGRPYEQYF. As DNA, the CDR3 is TGTGCCAGCAGCGTAGAAGGCAGACCCTACGAGCAGTACTTC.

This clone has just one count. The rearrangement uses TRBV19 and TRBJ1-3, with D perhaps TRBD1 (5 bases). Trimming removed 8 bases from V and 4 bases from J, with 15 bases in between. The germline V gene has CDR1 LNHDA and CDR2 SQIVND (reference sequence). CDR3 length equals 14 residues. The CDR3, as DNA: TGTGCCAGTTCCGAGAGGGGTAGAGGAAACACCATATATTTT. Translating it yields CASSERGRGNTIYF. The whole variable domain, remainder taken from reference TRBV19 and TRBJ1-3, is DGGITQSPKYLFRKEGQNVTLSCEQNLNHDAMYWYRQDPGQGLRLIYYSQIVNDFQKGDIAEGYSVSREKKESFPLTVTSAQKNPTAFYLCASSERGRGNTIYFGEGSWLTVV.

The J gene is TRBJ2-5, the V gene TRBV29-1, with a possible D match to TRBD1 (5 bases). The germline V gene encodes CDR1 SQVTM and CDR2 ANQGSEA. The CDR3 is 12 amino acids. Trimming shortened V by 6 bases and J by 5 bases, and 13 bases separated the two germline ends. This chain's CDR3 is CSVETVSETQYF. For the CDR3, the DNA is TGCAGCGTAGAGACAGTCTCTGAGACCCAGTACTTC.

The chain employs TRBV6-6 and TRBJ1-3; D not resolved. Per the germline V gene, CDR1 is MNHNY and CDR2 is SVGAGI (reference sequence). This CDR3 has 16 residues. V was cut by 4 bases and J by 0 bases, with 13 bases left in between. The CDR3 bases are TGTGCCAGCAGTTTACCCCACCAGACCTCTGGAAACACCATATATTTT. Translating gives CASSLPHQTSGNTIYF.

This sequence joins TRBV7-2 and TRBJ2-3; 8 bases map to TRBD1. The CDR3 runs 15 residues. The ends lost 6 bases at V and 7 bases at J; junction bases unmatched: 12. CDR1 SGHTA and CDR2 FQGNSA come from the germline V gene. The CDR3 DNA reads TGTGCCAGCAGTCCGGCCCAGGGGGCAGGGAATACGCAGTATTTT. Protein product: CASSPAQGAGNTQYF.

The rearrangement uses TRBV5-4 and TRBJ1-2, with 11 bases identical to TRBD1. Germline assignment: CDR1 SGHNT and CDR2 YYREEE (reference sequence). The CDR3 is 16 residues long. V shed 0 bases, J shed 7 bases, and the junction held 8 bases outside the gene matches. The DNA for the CDR3 is TGTGCCAGCAGCTTGGGGACAGGGGGCGCCAGGGGTGGCTACACCTTC. Protein product: CASSLGTGGARGGYTF. Drawing the rest from reference TRBV5-4 and TRBJ1-2, the complete variable domain is ETGVTQSPTHLIKTRGQQVTLRCSSQSGHNTVSWYQQALGQGPQFIFQYYREEENGRGNFPPRFSGLQFPNYSSELNVNALELDDSALYLCASSLGTGGARGGYTFGSGTRLTVV.

This sequence joins TRBV10-3 and TRBJ1-1; 7 bases align to TRBD1. The V gene's germline CDR1 is ENHRY and CDR2 SYGVKD. CDR3 length equals 13 residues. Trimming at V came to 5 bases and at J to 4 bases, leaving 4 bases not matched to a gene. The CDR3 region is CAISTTGLTEAFF. In nucleotides, the CDR3 is TGTGCCATCAGTACGACAGGGCTCACTGAAGCTTTCTTT.